Below, 27 T cell receptor beta chains from the same sample are listed, as sequenced in a study of T cells in localized non-small cell lung cancer. The data were produced by immunoSEQ multiplex PCR, yet TCRdb's version contains in-frame clones alone and is incomplete. Of tens of thousands of clones in the sample, approximately 88% were seen once. The material sequenced was PBMCs, taken before any cancer treatment. These TCRs come from a man between 40 and 75 years old with stage II lung adenocarcinoma.

CDR3: CASSKDRSSYEQYF. The CDR3 DNA reads as TGTGCCAGCTCGAAGGACAGGAGCTCCTACGAGCAGTACTTC. The rearrangement joins TRBV18 to TRBJ2-7, with TRBD1 matching over 7 bases. V dropped 6 bases and J dropped 0; count of bases not matched to a gene: 5. The CDR3 loop spans 14 amino acids. Germline CDR1 and CDR2: KGHSH and LQKENI. Looking up the rest from reference TRBV18 and TRBJ2-7 gives the full variable domain: NAGVMQNPRHLVRRRGQEARLRCSPMKGHSHVYWYRQLPEEGLKFMVYLQKENIIDESGMPKERFSAEFPKEGPSILRIQQVVRGDSAAYFCASSKDRSSYEQYFGPGTRLTVT.

The genes are TRBV5-1 and TRBJ2-1, with TRBD2 matching 16 bases. The trim removed 4 bases at V and 4 bases at J, leaving 11 bases unmatched. Looked up from germline, CDR1 is SGHRS and CDR2 is YFSETQ. This CDR3 comprises 19 residues. Here the CDR3 DNA reads TGCGCCAGCAGCCCGGGACTAGCGGGGGGGCGGCCCGTTTACAATGAGCAGTTCTTC. It translates to CASSPGLAGGRPVYNEQFF.

V is TRBV5-4 and J is TRBJ2-2; TRBD2 might be the D (6 bases). Trimming cost V 2 bases and J 5 bases, with 13 bases left between them. This CDR3 contains 15 residues. Germline-derived CDR1 and CDR2 are SGHNT and YYREEE (reference sequence). The chain's CDR3 is CASSFGSGVTGELFF. CDR3 coding DNA: TGTGCCAGCAGCTTTGGCTCGGGAGTAACCGGGGAGCTGTTTTTT. The entire variable domain, with the rest obtained from reference TRBV5-4 and TRBJ2-2, is as follows: ETGVTQSPTHLIKTRGQQVTLRCSSQSGHNTVSWYQQALGQGPQFIFQYYREEENGRGNFPPRFSGLQFPNYSSELNVNALELDDSALYLCASSFGSGVTGELFFGEGSRLTVL.

The V call is TRBV19, the J call TRBJ1-2, with D possibly being TRBD1 (5 bases). This CDR3 is built from 16 residues. Trimming removed 6 bases from V and 4 bases from J, with 21 bases in between. The germline V gene has CDR1 LNHDA and CDR2 SQIVND (reference sequence). The CDR3 DNA reads as TGTGCCAGTAGCCGACAGCGTTCTTCGGTGGTCTATGGCTACACCTTC. Its translation: CASSRQRSSVVYGYTF.

V gene TRBV7-9 combines with J gene TRBJ2-3, with 7 bases that match TRBD2. Trimming at V came to 4 bases and at J to 4 bases, leaving 14 bases not matched to a gene. Germline V lookup: CDR1 SEHNR, CDR2 FQNEAQ (reference sequence). The CDR3 has 17 amino acids. This CDR3 is CASSSLSVAGESDTQYF. The CDR3 bases are TGTGCCAGCAGCTCCCTGTCGGTGGCGGGAGAATCAGATACGCAGTATTTT. The full variable domain, rest sourced from reference TRBV7-9 and TRBJ2-3, is DTGVSQNPRHKITKRGQNVTFRCDPISEHNRLYWYRQTLGQGPEFLTYFQNEAQLEKSRLLSDRFSAERPKGSFSTLEIQRTEQGDSAMYLCASSSLSVAGESDTQYFGPGTRLTVL.

V usage is TRBV10-2 and J usage is TRBJ2-1, with D possibly being TRBD2 (6 bases). CDR1 WSHSY and CDR2 SAAADI come from the germline V gene. Trimming left V 3 bases short and J 7 bases short, with 13 bases between. The CDR3 extends over 14 amino acids. This CDR3 reads CASSEGTFRNEQFF. Here the CDR3 DNA reads TGCGCCAGCAGTGAAGGGACTTTTAGGAATGAGCAGTTCTTC.

The chain carries TRBV6-1 and TRBJ2-6, with no clear D. The length of the CDR3 is 15 residues. V dropped 3 bases and J dropped 2 bases, with 8 bases sitting between them. The germline CDR1 and CDR2 sequences are MNHNS and SASEGT. CDR3 sequence reads: CASSDGTAGANVLTF. As DNA, the CDR3 is TGTGCCAGCAGTGACGGAACAGCTGGGGCCAACGTCCTGACTTTC.

The V gene is TRBV14, the J gene TRBJ2-1; 8 nucleotides align to TRBD2. CDR1 is SGHDN and CDR2 is FVKESK in the germline V gene. This CDR3 has 11 residues. Trimming removed 9 bases from V and 10 bases from J; junction bases left unmatched: 5. The CDR3 sequence: CASSIAGEQFF. CDR3 in DNA: TGTGCCAGTTCAATAGCGGGGGAGCAGTTCTTC.

J is TRBJ1-5 and V is TRBV18; D is ambiguous. Trimming cost V 2 bases and J 4 bases, with 21 bases left between them. This CDR3 is built from 18 residues. In germline, CDR1 is KGHSH, CDR2 LQKENI. CDR3 in amino acids: CASSPTAAGPATNQPQHF. The CDR3 DNA follows: TGTGCCAGCTCACCAACGGCTGCGGGTCCCGCTACTAATCAGCCCCAGCATTTT.

The V and J genes are TRBV9 and TRBJ2-1; D not resolved. This CDR3 spans 15 amino acids. Trimming took off 2 bases at V and 0 bases at J, with 9 bases between the two ends. CDR1 SGDLS and CDR2 YYNGEE come from the germline V gene. Here the CDR3 DNA reads TGTGCCAGCAGCGTCGCCGCCGGCTCCTACAATGAGCAGTTCTTC. Its protein product is CASSVAAGSYNEQFF. The variable domain in full, with the rest retrieved from reference TRBV9 and TRBJ2-1, is DSGVTQTPKHLITATGQRVTLRCSPRSGDLSVYWYQQSLDQGLQFLIQYYNGEERAKGNILERFSAQQFPDLHSELNLSSLELGDSALYFCASSVAAGSYNEQFFGPGTRLTVL.

The V gene is TRBV4-1, the J gene TRBJ1-1; tentative D call: TRBD1 (5 bases). The CDR3 totals 14 residues. The V gene's germline CDR1 is MGHRA and CDR2 YSYEKL. Trimming stripped 1 base from V and 8 bases from J, with 14 bases between. CDR3 sequence: CASSQGLGTSEAFF. CDR3 DNA sequence: TGCGCCAGCAGCCAAGGTTTAGGGACGTCAGAAGCTTTCTTT.

The chain employs TRBV7-3 and TRBJ2-1, with TRBD2 as a possible D gene (5 bases). CDR1 SGHTA and CDR2 FQGTGA come from the germline V gene. The CDR3 is made up of 15 amino acids. V was clipped by 2 bases and J by 1 base, with 9 bases between them. CDR3 sequence reads: CASSLGRGSYNEQFF. DNA of the CDR3: TGTGCCAGCAGCTTAGGACGGGGTTCCTACAATGAGCAGTTCTTC.

Only one count was recorded for this clone. V usage is TRBV7-8 and J usage is TRBJ2-5; possibly TRBD1 for D (6 bases). Germline V gives CDR1 SGHVS, CDR2 FQNEAQ. Trimming removed 2 bases at V and 4 bases at J, with 23 bases between. The CDR3 extends over 18 amino acids. The CDR3 bases are TGTGCCAGCAGCTTACGCCGGGACACGCCCGGGTTGGGAGAGACCCAGTACTTC. This sequence encodes CASSLRRDTPGLGETQYF.

This chain links TRBV7-2 with TRBJ1-5; maybe TRBD1 (6 bases). The CDR3 is 14 residues long. The V end was cut by 7 bases, the J end by 6 bases, with 16 bases between. Germline V lookup: CDR1 SGHTA, CDR2 FQGNSA. This chain's CDR3 is CASTEKGGGQPQHF. The CDR3 nucleotides are TGTGCCAGCACCGAAAAGGGGGGGGGTCAGCCCCAGCATTTT.

The chain employs TRBV30 and TRBJ2-5; D may be TRBD2 (5 bases). The CDR3 extends over 14 amino acids. Trimming stripped 0 bases from V and 4 bases from J, with 12 bases between. The germline V gene has CDR1 GTSNPN and CDR2 SVGIG (reference sequence). The DNA for the CDR3 is TGTGCCTGGAGTGTTAACGGGGTAGGAGAGACCCAGTACTTC. Protein product: CAWSVNGVGETQYF.

The genes are TRBV4-1 and TRBJ1-2; no clear D. V shed 1 base and J shed 7 bases, with 10 bases lying between them. Per germline, CDR1 MGHRA and CDR2 YSYEKL. CDR3 length: 13 amino acids. The chain's CDR3 is CASSQGVASGYTF. CDR3 coding DNA: TGCGCCAGCAGCCAAGGGGTGGCGAGTGGCTACACCTTC.

This chain joins TRBV19 and TRBJ1-2, with D perhaps TRBD1 (5 bases). Trimming removed 4 bases from V and 4 bases from J, with 13 bases in between. Germline values: CDR1 LNHDA, CDR2 SQIVND (reference sequence). The CDR3 spans 14 residues. This CDR3 reads CASSRPSGTYGYTF. CDR3 in DNA: TGTGCCAGTAGTAGGCCGAGCGGGACCTATGGCTACACCTTC.

This chain uses TRBV4-1 with TRBJ1-3; D remains unclear. Trimming removed 0 bases from V and 4 bases from J, with 13 bases in between. This CDR3 has 16 residues. From germline, CDR1 is MGHRA and CDR2 YSYEKL. Written as DNA, the CDR3 is TGCGCCAGCAGCCAAGAAAAAGGGTACATCGGAAACACCATATATTTT. This sequence encodes CASSQEKGYIGNTIYF.

The CDR3 DNA reads as TGCGCCAGCAGCCAAGTCGGGGGGACCGAGCAGTACTTC. It yields the protein CASSQVGGTEQYF. The V call is TRBV4-1, the J call TRBJ2-7, with 7 nucleotides matching TRBD2. V dropped 1 base and J dropped 6; count of bases not matched to a gene: 3. CDR3 length: 13 residues. Per the germline V gene, CDR1 is MGHRA and CDR2 is YSYEKL.

V and J are TRBV5-1 and TRBJ1-3; D is undetermined. Deletions cut 0 bases from V and 4 bases from J, with 11 bases between. Per the germline V gene, CDR1 is SGHRS and CDR2 is YFSETQ. CDR3 length equals 15 residues. CDR3 sequence: CASSLDASGGNTIYF. Here the CDR3 DNA reads TGCGCCAGCAGCTTGGACGCCTCGGGGGGAAACACCATATATTTT.

The genes are TRBV29-1 and TRBJ2-5; 7 bases line up with TRBD1. This CDR3 is 13 amino acids long. The V gene end was trimmed by 4 bases and the J gene end by 5 bases; junction bases not matched to a gene: 7. Germline lookup yields CDR1 SQVTM and CDR2 ANQGSEA. CDR3 in amino acids: CSVATGAGETQYF. The CDR3 bases are TGCAGCGTTGCTACAGGGGCTGGGGAGACCCAGTACTTC.

V gene TRBV4-2 combines with J gene TRBJ2-3; perhaps TRBD2 as D (5 bases). Germline CDR1 is LGHNA and CDR2 is YNFKEQ. This CDR3 comprises 13 residues. V dropped 0 bases and J dropped 11 bases, with 12 bases sitting between them. The CDR3 here is CASSQESTGGQYF. The CDR3 nucleotides are TGTGCCAGCAGCCAAGAAAGTACCGGAGGGCAGTATTTT.

V is TRBV19 and J is TRBJ1-1, with a possible D match to TRBD1 (6 bases). CDR1 and CDR2 (germline): LNHDA, SQIVND (reference sequence). The ends were cut back, 4 bases at V and 6 bases at J, with 21 bases in the middle. The CDR3 contains 16 residues. CDR3 coding DNA: TGTGCCAGTAGTACGGGTCTACGTAGGGGGAGCGCTGAAGCTTTCTTT. Encoded protein: CASSTGLRRGSAEAFF. Full variable domain (remainder filled in from reference TRBV19 and TRBJ1-1): DGGITQSPKYLFRKEGQNVTLSCEQNLNHDAMYWYRQDPGQGLRLIYYSQIVNDFQKGDIAEGYSVSREKKESFPLTVTSAQKNPTAFYLCASSTGLRRGSAEAFFGQGTRLTVV.

This chain connects TRBV5-6 to TRBJ2-2, with 10 bases matching TRBD1. Looked up from germline, CDR1 is SGHDT and CDR2 is YYEEEE. CDR3 length equals 15 residues. J was trimmed by 6 bases and V by 4 bases; bases with no gene match: 6. CDR3 residues: CASSAGQGWSGELFF. In DNA form, the CDR3 reads TGTGCCAGCAGCGCGGGACAGGGGTGGTCCGGGGAGCTGTTTTTT.

The CDR3 sequence is CASSLGSEKLFF. The CDR3 nucleotides are TGCGCCAGCAGCCTGGGGTCTGAAAAACTGTTTTTT. V usage is TRBV5-1 and J usage is TRBJ1-4; D gene uncertain. The CDR3 is 12 amino acids. Germline CDR1 is SGHRS and CDR2 is YFSETQ. V shed 4 bases and J shed 7 bases, with 8 bases lying between them.

The chain is built from TRBV5-5 and TRBJ2-3; D gene ambiguous. This CDR3 comprises 20 residues. V was shortened by 4 bases and J by 0 bases, with 27 bases between the two germline ends. Germline V gene data show CDR1 as SGHKS and CDR2 as YYEKEE (reference sequence). The CDR3 protein is CASSAELPQVGKGSTDTQYF. Here the CDR3 DNA reads TGTGCCAGCAGCGCGGAGCTCCCCCAGGTAGGAAAGGGTAGCACAGATACGCAGTATTTT.

The chain couples TRBV5-6 to TRBJ2-5, with D perhaps TRBD1 (5 bases). The germline V and J ends were trimmed by 2 bases and 2 bases, with 16 bases remaining between them. The germline V gene has CDR1 SGHDT and CDR2 YYEEEE. The CDR3 runs to 16 residues. The CDR3, as DNA: TGTGCCAGCAGCTTCGATCTGGGCAGGGAACAAGAGACCCAGTACTTC. Its protein is CASSFDLGREQETQYF.